Listed here are 5 T cell receptor beta chains from one sample, sequenced in a study of T cells after yellow fever vaccination. TCRdb fed the 5' RACE reads into MiXCR, producing one record per CDR3 protein. The sample includes a few hundred thousand distinct CDR3 sequences, roughly 4.3% of them seen just once. The sequencing here drew on PBMCs, taken 5 days after the yellow fever booster vaccination. Receptors originate from a man aged 18 to 29 who received the YFV17D yellow fever vaccine.

This clonotype was observed a handful of times. The chain recombines TRBV27 with TRBJ2-2; D is ambiguous. Trimming took off 2 bases at V and 4 bases at J, with 8 bases between the two ends. Germline V gene lookup returns CDR1 MNHEY and CDR2 SMNVEV (reference sequence). The CDR3 extends over 14 amino acids. For the CDR3, the DNA is TGTGCCAGCAGTTTACAGTTCTCCACCGGGGAGCTGTTTTTT. Its translation is CASSLQFSTGELFF.

In its sample, this clonotype was seen a few times. V gene TRBV7-3 combines with J gene TRBJ2-1; 9 bases are a match to TRBD2. Germline CDR1 is SGHTA and CDR2 is FQGTGA. With 5 bases clipped from V and 5 bases from J, the junction kept 13 bases outside the gene matches. The CDR3 spans 17 residues. CDR3 sequence (DNA): TGTGCCAGCAGCCCGAGCGGGGGGCCGATCAAAAACAATGAGCAGTTCTTC. It codes for CASSPSGGPIKNNEQFF.

This clonotype was seen repeatedly, ten times or more. The chain links TRBV10-3 to TRBJ2-1; TRBD2 might be the D (7 bases). From germline, CDR1 is ENHRY and CDR2 SYGVKD. This CDR3 is 13 amino acids long. The V end was cut by 11 bases, the J end by 4 bases, with 15 bases between. CDR3 in DNA: TGTGCCGTTCAACGGGGGGCTTACAATGAGCAGTTCTTC. This codes for CAVQRGAYNEQFF.

This clonotype was observed at least ten times. At one end, the junction sequence differs from germline, possibly due to a read error. The V and J genes are TRBV7-8 and TRBJ1-2; D may be TRBD1 (5 bases). This CDR3 is built from 16 residues. Germline loops: CDR1 SGHVS, CDR2 FQNEAQ. The DNA for the CDR3 is TGTGCCAGCAGCCCCACCAGGGTAGCCACTAATTATGGCTACACCTTC. Translating it yields CASSPTRVATNYGYTF.

The chain carries TRBV6-6 and TRBJ2-2; no clear D gene. The germline CDR1 and CDR2 sequences are MNHNY and SVGAGI (reference sequence). V dropped 6 bases and J dropped 1 base, with 12 bases sitting between them. The CDR3 has 15 amino acids. The CDR3 here is CASRPRLGNTGELFF. In DNA, the CDR3 is TGTGCCAGCAGGCCGCGGTTGGGGAACACCGGGGAGCTGTTTTTT.